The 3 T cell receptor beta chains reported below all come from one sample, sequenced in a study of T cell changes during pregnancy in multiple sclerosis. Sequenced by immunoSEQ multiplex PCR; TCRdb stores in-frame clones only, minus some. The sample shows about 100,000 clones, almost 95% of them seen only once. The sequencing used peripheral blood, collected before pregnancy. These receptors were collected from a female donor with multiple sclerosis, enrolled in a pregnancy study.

CDR3 coding DNA: TGTGCCAGCAGTTCCGGGACTAGCGGGAGTCCCTTAGCCAAAAACATTCAGTACTTC. Residues: CASSSGTSGSPLAKNIQYF. The chain uses TRBV27 and TRBJ2-4, with 14 bases that match TRBD2. The CDR3 extends over 19 amino acids. Germline loops: CDR1 MNHEY, CDR2 SMNVEV (reference sequence). V lost 4 bases to trimming and J lost 0 bases; unmatched junction nucleotides: 8.

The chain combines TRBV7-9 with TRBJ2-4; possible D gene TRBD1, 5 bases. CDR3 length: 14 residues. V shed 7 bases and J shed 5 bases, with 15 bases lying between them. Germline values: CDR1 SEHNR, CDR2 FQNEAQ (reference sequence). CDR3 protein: CASTPPLGENIQYF. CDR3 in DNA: TGTGCCAGCACCCCCCCCCTAGGGGAAAACATTCAGTACTTC.

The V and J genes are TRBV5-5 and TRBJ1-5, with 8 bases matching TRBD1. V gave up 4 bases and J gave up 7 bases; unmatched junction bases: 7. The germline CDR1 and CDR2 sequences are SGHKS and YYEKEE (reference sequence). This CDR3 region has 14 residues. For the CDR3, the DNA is TGTGCCAGCAGCCTGGACAGGGTTGGGCAGCCCCAGCATTTT. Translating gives CASSLDRVGQPQHF. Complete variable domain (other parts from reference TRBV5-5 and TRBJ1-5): DAGVTQSPTHLIKTRGQQVTLRCSPISGHKSVSWYQQVLGQGPQFIFQYYEKEERGRGNFPDRFSARQFPNYSSELNVNALLLGDSALYLCASSLDRVGQPQHFGDGTRLSIL.